The 9 T cell receptor beta chains listed next were all sequenced from one sample in a study of Ad26.COV2.S vaccination and SARS-CoV-2 variants. Documented treatment: 19 received Ad26.COV2.S at low or high dose, single or two shots; five or six received placebo; per-sample allocation not given. Specimens were obtained on day 63 following the first vaccine or placebo injection. Only in-frame clones appear in the TCRdb table, and some are missing; sequencing was by immunoSEQ multiplex PCR. The sample has hundreds of thousands of clones; more than 70% are singletons. The input for sequencing was peripheral blood, taken in a trial of Ad26.COV2.S vaccine versus placebo. Receptor source: a person between 18 and 65 years old who received the Ad26.COV2.S COVID-19 vaccine or a placebo.

About this clone: The sample has other DNA sequences that encode this CDR3 too. This chain links TRBV5-1 with TRBJ1-3, with D possibly matching TRBD1 (6 bases). Germline lookup yields CDR1 SGHRS and CDR2 YFSETQ. The CDR3 extends over 15 amino acids. Trimming took off 4 bases at V and 4 bases at J, with 15 bases between the two ends. The CDR3 is CASSPTGSSGNTIYF. The CDR3 coding sequence is TGCGCCAGCAGCCCTACAGGGTCCAGCGGAAACACCATATATTTT.

The chain combines TRBV6-5 with TRBJ1-1, with D perhaps matching TRBD1 (6 bases). This CDR3 region has 15 residues. V was pared by 6 bases and J by 3 bases, with 17 bases between. The germline V gene encodes CDR1 MNHEY and CDR2 SVGAGI. For the CDR3, the DNA is TGTGCCAGCAGGCGACAGGACCGGGTAGACACTGAAGCTTTCTTT. Its protein product is CASRRQDRVDTEAFF.

The CDR3 region has the DNA TGTGCCAGCAGCTTATTGGCGGGGGTGAGTTCCTACGAGCAGTACTTC. Protein sequence: CASSLLAGVSSYEQYF. The V and J genes are TRBV7-8 and TRBJ2-7; TRBD2 matches at 7 bases. Germline V lookup: CDR1 SGHVS, CDR2 FQNEAQ. This CDR3 contains 16 residues. The V and J ends lost 2 bases and 1 base, in that order; junction bases with no gene match: 8.

The gene calls are TRBV27 and TRBJ1-1, with D unresolved. Germline assignment: CDR1 MNHEY and CDR2 SMNVEV (reference sequence). The CDR3 is made up of 14 amino acids. Trimming left V 3 bases short and J 1 base short, with 9 bases between. The CDR3 DNA reads TGTGCCAGCAGTTTTCGATCAGCGAACACTGAAGCTTTCTTT. Its protein product is CASSFRSANTEAFF.

The gene calls are TRBV24-1 and TRBJ2-7, with 8 bases that match TRBD1. Trimming removed 9 bases from V and 1 base from J; junction bases left unmatched: 4. The CDR3 has 13 residues. Looked up from germline, CDR1 is KGHDR and CDR2 is SFDVKD. The CDR3 DNA reads as TGTGCCACCGAACGGACAGGGTCCTACGAGCAGTACTTC. This gives the protein CATERTGSYEQYF.

V gene TRBV5-1 combines with J gene TRBJ2-1, with a tentative D call TRBD2 (5 bases). V was clipped by 0 bases and J by 9 bases, with 10 bases between them. Germline loops: CDR1 SGHRS, CDR2 YFSETQ. There are 13 residues in the CDR3. The CDR3 sequence: CASSLVSEAEQFF. The CDR3, as DNA: TGCGCCAGCAGCTTGGTATCGGAGGCTGAGCAGTTCTTC.

This clone appeared a few times. The CDR3 DNA is TGTGCCAGCAGTTACAACGCGAACACTGAAGCTTTCTTT. This translates into CASSYNANTEAFF. The chain joins TRBV6-5 to TRBJ1-1; no clear D gene. The CDR3 is made up of 13 amino acids. Trimming removed 2 bases at V and 1 base at J, with 5 bases between. Germline-derived CDR1 and CDR2 are MNHEY and SVGAGI.

J is TRBJ1-1 and V is TRBV16; D is perhaps TRBD1 (6 bases). The length of the CDR3 is 16 residues. The V gene lost 4 bases and the J gene lost 3 bases, with 18 bases spanning the gap. Per germline, CDR1 KGHSY and CDR2 FQNENV. For the CDR3, the DNA is TGTGCCAGCAGCCCCCAACTGGGGGGCGCGTACACTGAAGCTTTCTTT. Its protein is CASSPQLGGAYTEAFF.

This chain connects TRBV27 to TRBJ1-5; tentatively, D is TRBD1 (6 bases). This CDR3 is 14 amino acids long. V dropped 3 bases and J dropped 6 bases, with 12 bases sitting between them. The V gene's germline CDR1 is MNHEY and CDR2 SMNVEV (reference sequence). CDR3 protein: CASSLDRLSQPQHF. The CDR3 nucleotides are TGTGCCAGCAGTTTGGACAGACTGAGTCAGCCCCAGCATTTT.